This TCR beta chain was profiled in a study of cytomegalovirus exposure and HLA in healthy donors. General study points: Cytomegalovirus association was listed for 150 or so TCR beta chains.

Trimming stripped 0 bases from V and 8 bases from J, with 20 bases between. From germline, CDR1 is SGDLS and CDR2 YYNGEE. CDR3 size: 16 residues. The PCR used 60 Vbeta and 13 Jbeta primers. Here immunoSEQ multiplex PCR was the method, and the copy in TCRdb shows in-frame clones only, minus some. The table has some 180,000 clones, around 80% seen once; the top ten hold over 1.1%. For this clone: Its specificity is not known.

The sample comprised PBMCs. The V gene is TRBV9, the J gene TRBJ1-2; possible D gene TRBD1, 5 bases. This sequence originates from a man aged 18 to 29 in good health and CMV-seronegative. The CDR3 DNA reads TGTGCCAGCAGCGTAGAGGCCCCAGTGAGGGGAGGAGGCTACACCTTC. Translation: CASSVEAPVRGGGYTF.